This TCR beta chain was retrieved from a study of blood T cells in healthy people across ages. This CDR3 region has 16 residues. Germline trimming cut 5 bases from V and 4 bases from J; bases unmatched to any gene: 8. From germline, CDR1 is DFQATT and CDR2 SNEGSKA (reference sequence). Using a J-beta primer mix together with a sample-barcoded 5' primer, a second PCR was run for roughly 7 to 11 cycles. TCRdb fed the 5' RACE reads into MiXCR, producing one record per CDR3 protein. The sample consists of about 750,000 distinct CDR3 sequences, about 48% of them appearing once. The TCR sequence derives from a man older than 75 in good health. The J gene is TRBJ2-1, the V gene TRBV20-1; 13 nucleotides agree with TRBD2. Sequenced sample: blood. CDR3 bases: TGCAGTGCTCCCGGACTAGCGGGAGTACGGTACAATGAGCAGTTCTTC. Translating gives CSAPGLAGVRYNEQFF.